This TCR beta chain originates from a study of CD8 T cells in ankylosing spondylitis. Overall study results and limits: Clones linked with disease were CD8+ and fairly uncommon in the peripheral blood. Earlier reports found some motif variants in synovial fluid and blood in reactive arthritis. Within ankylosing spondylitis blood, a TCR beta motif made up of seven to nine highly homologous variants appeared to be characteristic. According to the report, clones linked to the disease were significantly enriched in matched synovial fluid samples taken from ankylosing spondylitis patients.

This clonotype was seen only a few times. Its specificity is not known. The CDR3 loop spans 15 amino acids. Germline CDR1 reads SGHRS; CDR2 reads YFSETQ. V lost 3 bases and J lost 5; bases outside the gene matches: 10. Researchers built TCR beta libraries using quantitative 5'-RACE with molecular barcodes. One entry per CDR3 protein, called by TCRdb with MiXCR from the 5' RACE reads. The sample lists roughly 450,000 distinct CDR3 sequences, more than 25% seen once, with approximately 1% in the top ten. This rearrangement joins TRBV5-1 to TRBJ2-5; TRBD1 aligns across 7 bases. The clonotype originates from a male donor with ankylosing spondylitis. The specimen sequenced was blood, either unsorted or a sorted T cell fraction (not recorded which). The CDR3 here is CASSYYRGTHETQYF. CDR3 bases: TGCGCCAGCAGCTACTACAGGGGAACCCACGAGACCCAGTACTTC. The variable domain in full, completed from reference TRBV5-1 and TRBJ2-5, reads KAGVTQTPRYLIKTRGQQVTLSCSPISGHRSVSWYQQTPGQGLQFLFEYFSETQRNKGNFPGRFSGRQFSNSRSEMNVSTLELGDSALYLCASSYYRGTHETQYFGPGTRLLVL.